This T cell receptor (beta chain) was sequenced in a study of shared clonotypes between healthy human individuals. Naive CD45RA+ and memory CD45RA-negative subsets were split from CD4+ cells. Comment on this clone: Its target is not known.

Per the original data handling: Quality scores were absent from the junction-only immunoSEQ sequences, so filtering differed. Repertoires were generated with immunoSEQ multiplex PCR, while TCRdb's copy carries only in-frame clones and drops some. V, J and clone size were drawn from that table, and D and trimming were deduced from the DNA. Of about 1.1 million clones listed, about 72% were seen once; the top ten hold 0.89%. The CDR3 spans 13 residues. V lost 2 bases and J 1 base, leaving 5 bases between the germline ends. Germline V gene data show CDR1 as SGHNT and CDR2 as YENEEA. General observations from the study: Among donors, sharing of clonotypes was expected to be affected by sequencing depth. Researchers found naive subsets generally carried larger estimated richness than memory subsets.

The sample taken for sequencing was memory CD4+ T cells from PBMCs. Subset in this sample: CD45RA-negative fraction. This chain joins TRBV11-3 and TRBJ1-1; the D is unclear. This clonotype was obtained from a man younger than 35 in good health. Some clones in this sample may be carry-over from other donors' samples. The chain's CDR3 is CASSLSENTEAFF. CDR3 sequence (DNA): TGTGCCAGCAGCTTATCTGAGAACACTGAAGCTTTCTTT.